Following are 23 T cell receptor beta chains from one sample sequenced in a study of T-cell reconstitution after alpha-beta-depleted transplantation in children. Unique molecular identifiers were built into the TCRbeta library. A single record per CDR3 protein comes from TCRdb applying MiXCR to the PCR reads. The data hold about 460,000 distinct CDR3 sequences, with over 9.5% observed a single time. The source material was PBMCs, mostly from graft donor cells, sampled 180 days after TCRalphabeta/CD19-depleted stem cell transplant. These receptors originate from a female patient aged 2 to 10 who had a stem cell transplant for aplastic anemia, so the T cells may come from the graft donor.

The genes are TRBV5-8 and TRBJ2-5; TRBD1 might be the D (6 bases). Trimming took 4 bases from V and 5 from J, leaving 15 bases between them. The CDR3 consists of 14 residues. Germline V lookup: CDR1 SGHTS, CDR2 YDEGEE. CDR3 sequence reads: CASSTRGGWETQYF. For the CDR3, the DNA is TGTGCCAGCAGCACCCGAGGGGGATGGGAGACCCAGTACTTC.

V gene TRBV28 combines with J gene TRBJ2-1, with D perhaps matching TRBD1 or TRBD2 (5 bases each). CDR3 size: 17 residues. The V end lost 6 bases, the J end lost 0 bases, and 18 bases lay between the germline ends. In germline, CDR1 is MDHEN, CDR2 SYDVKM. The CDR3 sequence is CASRPPRGESSYNEQFF. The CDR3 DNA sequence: TGTGCCAGCAGACCACCACGGGGCGAGAGCTCCTACAATGAGCAGTTCTTC.

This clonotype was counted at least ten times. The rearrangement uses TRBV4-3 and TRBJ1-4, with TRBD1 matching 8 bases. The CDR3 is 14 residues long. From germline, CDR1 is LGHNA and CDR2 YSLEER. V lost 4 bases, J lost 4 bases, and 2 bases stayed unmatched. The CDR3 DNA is TGCGCCAGCAGCCGGGACAGGCATAATGAAAAACTGTTTTTT. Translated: CASSRDRHNEKLFF.

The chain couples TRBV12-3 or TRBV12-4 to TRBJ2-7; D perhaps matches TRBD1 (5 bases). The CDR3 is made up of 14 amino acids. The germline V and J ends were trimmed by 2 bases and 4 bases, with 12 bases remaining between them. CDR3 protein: CASSLKGSRYEQYF. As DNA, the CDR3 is TGTGCCAGCAGTTTAAAGGGGTCGCGGTACGAGCAGTACTTC.

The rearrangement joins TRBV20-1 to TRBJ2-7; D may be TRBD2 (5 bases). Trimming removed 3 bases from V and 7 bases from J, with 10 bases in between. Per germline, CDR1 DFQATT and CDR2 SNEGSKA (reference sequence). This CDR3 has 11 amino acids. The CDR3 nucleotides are TGCAGTGCTAGCAACCCGGGGGAGCAGTACTTC. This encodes CSASNPGEQYF.

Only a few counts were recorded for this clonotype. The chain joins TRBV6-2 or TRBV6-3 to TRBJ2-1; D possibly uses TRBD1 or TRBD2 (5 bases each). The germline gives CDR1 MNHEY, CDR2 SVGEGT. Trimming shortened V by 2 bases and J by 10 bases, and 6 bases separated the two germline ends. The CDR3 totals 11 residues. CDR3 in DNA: TGTGCCAGCAGTTACCGGGGCGAGCAGTTCTTC. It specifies CASSYRGEQFF.

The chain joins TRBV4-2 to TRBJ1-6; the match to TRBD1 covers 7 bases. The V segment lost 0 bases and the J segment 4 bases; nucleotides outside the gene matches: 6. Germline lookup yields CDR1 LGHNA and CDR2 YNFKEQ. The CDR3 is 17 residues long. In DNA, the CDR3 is TGTGCCAGCAGCCAAGAAGGAGGGGGCGGTTATAATTCACCCCTCCACTTT. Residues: CASSQEGGGGYNSPLHF.

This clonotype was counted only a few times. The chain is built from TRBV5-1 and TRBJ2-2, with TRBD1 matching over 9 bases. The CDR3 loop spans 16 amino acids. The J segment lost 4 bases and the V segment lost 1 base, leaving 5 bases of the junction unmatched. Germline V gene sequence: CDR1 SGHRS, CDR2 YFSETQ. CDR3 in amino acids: CASSLQQGAVTGELFF. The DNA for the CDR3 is TGCGCCAGCAGCTTGCAACAGGGGGCGGTCACCGGGGAGCTGTTTTTT.

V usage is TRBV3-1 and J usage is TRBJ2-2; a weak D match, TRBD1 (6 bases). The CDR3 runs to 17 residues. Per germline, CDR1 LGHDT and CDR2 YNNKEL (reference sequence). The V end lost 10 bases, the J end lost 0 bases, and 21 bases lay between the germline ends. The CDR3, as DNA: TGTGCCACCTGCCAACTAACAGGGTTCGCGAACACCGGGGAGCTGTTTTTT. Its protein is CATCQLTGFANTGELFF.

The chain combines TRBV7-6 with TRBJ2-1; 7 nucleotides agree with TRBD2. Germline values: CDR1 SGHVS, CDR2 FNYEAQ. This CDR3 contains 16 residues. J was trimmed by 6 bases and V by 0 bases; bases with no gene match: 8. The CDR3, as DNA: TGTGCCAGCAGCTTAGCTAGGCCTAGCGGAGGCAATGAGCAGTTCTTC. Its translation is CASSLARPSGGNEQFF.

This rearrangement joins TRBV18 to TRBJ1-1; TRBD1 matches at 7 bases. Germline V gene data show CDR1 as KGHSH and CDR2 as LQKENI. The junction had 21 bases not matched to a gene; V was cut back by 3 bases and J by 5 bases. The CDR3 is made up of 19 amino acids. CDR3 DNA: TGTGCCAGCTCACCTCTCCGAGGACAGGCGAAAATTGTGGGGACTGAAGCTTTCTTT. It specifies CASSPLRGQAKIVGTEAFF. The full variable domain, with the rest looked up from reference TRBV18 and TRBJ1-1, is NAGVMQNPRHLVRRRGQEARLRCSPMKGHSHVYWYRQLPEEGLKFMVYLQKENIIDESGMPKERFSAEFPKEGPSILRIQQVVRGDSAAYFCASSPLRGQAKIVGTEAFFGQGTRLTVV.

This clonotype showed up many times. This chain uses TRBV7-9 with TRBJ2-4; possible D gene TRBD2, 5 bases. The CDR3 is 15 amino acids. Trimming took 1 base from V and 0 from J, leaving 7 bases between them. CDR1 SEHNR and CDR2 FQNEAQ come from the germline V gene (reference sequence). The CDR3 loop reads CASSLGGLAKNIQYF. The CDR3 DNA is TGTGCCAGCAGCTTAGGTGGACTAGCCAAAAACATTCAGTACTTC.

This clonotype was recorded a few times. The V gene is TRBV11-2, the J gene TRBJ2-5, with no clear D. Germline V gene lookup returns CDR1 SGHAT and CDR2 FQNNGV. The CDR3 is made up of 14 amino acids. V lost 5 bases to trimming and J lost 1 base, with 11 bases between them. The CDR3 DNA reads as TGTGCCAGCAGCCTATCTACATCCCAAGAGACCCAGTACTTC. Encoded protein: CASSLSTSQETQYF.

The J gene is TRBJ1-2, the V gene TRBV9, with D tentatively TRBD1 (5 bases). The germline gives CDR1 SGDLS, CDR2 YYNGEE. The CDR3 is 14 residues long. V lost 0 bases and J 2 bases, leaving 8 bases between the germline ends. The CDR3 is CASSVDPGNYGYTF. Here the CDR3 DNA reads TGTGCCAGCAGCGTAGATCCAGGGAACTATGGCTACACCTTC.

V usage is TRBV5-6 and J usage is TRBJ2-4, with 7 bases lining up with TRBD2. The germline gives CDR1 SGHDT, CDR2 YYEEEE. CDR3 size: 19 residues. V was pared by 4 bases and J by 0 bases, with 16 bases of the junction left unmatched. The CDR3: CASSRRVVAGALAKNIQYF. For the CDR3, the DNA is TGTGCCAGCAGCAGGAGGGTGGTAGCGGGCGCCTTAGCCAAAAACATTCAGTACTTC.

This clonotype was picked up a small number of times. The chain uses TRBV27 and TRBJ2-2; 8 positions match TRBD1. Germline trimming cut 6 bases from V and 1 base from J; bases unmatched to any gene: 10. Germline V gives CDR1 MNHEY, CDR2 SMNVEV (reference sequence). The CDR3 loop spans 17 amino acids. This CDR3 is CASSLRGTGGNTGELFF. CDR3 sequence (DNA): TGTGCCAGCAGCTTAAGGGGGACAGGAGGGAACACCGGGGAGCTGTTTTTT.

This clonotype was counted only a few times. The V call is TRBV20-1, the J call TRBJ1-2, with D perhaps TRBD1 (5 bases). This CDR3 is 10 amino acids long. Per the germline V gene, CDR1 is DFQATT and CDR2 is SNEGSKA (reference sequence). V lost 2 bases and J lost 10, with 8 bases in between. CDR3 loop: CSARTGDYTF. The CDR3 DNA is TGCAGTGCTAGAACAGGAGACTACACCTTC.

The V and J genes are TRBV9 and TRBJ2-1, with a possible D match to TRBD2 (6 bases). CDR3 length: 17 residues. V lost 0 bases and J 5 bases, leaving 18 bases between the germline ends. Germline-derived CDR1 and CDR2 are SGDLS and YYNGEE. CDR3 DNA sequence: TGTGCCAGCAGCGTAGAGCCCTGGGGGACTCCTGACAATGAGCAGTTCTTC. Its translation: CASSVEPWGTPDNEQFF.

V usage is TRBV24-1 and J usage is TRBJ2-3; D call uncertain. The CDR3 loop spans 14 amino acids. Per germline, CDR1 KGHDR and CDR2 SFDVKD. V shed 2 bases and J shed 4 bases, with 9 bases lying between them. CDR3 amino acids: CATSDSRKPDTQYF. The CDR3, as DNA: TGTGCCACCAGTGATTCCCGAAAACCAGATACGCAGTATTTT.

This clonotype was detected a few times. The chain's CDR3 is CAISEFKAGSAGELFF. CDR3 in DNA: TGTGCCATCAGTGAGTTTAAGGCAGGGAGCGCCGGGGAGCTGTTTTTT. V and J are TRBV10-3 and TRBJ2-2, with D possibly called TRBD1 or TRBD2 (5 bases each). V was clipped by 1 base and J by 6 bases, with 15 bases between them. Germline V lookup: CDR1 ENHRY, CDR2 SYGVKD. The CDR3 sequence is 16 residues long.

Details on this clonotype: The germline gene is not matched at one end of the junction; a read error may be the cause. The CDR3 is CASSKGQTIEKLFF. The CDR3 DNA follows: TGTGCCAGCAGCAAGGGACAGACTATTGAAAAACTGTTTTTT. This chain connects TRBV7-9 to TRBJ1-4, with TRBD1 identical over 7 bases. Germline loops: CDR1 SEHNR, CDR2 FQNEAQ (reference sequence). This CDR3 is built from 14 residues.

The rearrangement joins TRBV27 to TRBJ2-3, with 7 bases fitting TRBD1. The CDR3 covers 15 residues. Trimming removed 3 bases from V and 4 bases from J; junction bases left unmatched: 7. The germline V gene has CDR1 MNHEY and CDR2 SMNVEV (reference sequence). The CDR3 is CASSFLGTEPDTQYF. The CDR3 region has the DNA TGTGCCAGCAGTTTCTTGGGGACAGAACCAGATACGCAGTATTTT.

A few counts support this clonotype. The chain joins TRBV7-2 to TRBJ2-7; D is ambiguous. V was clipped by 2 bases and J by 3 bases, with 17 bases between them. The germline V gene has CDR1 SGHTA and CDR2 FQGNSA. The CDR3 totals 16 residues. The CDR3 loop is CASSLTVVVGYYEQYF. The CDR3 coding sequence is TGTGCCAGCAGCTTAACGGTCGTGGTGGGATACTACGAGCAGTACTTC.